Here is one T cell receptor (beta chain) with its context. The sample is drawn from a study of OX40 agonist ivuxolimab in advanced cancers. Sequencing was performed with immunoSEQ multiplex PCR; in TCRdb, only in-frame clones are kept and a portion is missing. The top ten clones hold just over 20% of a sample with roughly 74,000 clones, about 94% of them seen once. Germline lookup yields CDR1 SNHLY and CDR2 FYNNEI. Trimming left V 7 bases short and J 2 bases short, with 15 bases between. There are 14 residues in the CDR3. The chain uses TRBV2 and TRBJ2-7; D possibly corresponds to TRBD2 (6 bases). Sequences were derived from CD4+ or CD8+ T cells sorted from blood, sampled in a trial of the OX40 agonist ivuxolimab. The clonotype was recovered from an adult with an advanced solid tumor such as melanoma, head and neck, liver or kidney cancer. The CDR3 reads CASISGTRTYEQYF. The CDR3 bases are TGTGCCAGCATATCCGGGACTCGCACCTACGAGCAGTACTTC. The whole variable domain, filled in from reference TRBV2 and TRBJ2-7, reads EPEVTQTPSHQVTQMGQEVILRCVPISNHLYFYWYRQILGQKVEFLVSFYNNEISEKSEIFDDQFSVERPDGSNFTLKIRSTKLEDSAMYFCASISGTRTYEQYFGPGTRLTVT.